Below, 24 T cell receptor beta chains from the same sample are listed, as sequenced in a study of blood T cell repertoires in COVID-19. Assay: immunoSEQ multiplex PCR; the TCRdb copy retains only in-frame clones and omits some. Among about 480,000 clones, more than 85% were seen once, and the ten largest hold approximately 4.3%. Sequenced material: peripheral blood. The receptor source for this set is a woman aged 30 to 39 with acute or convalescent COVID-19.

The J gene is TRBJ2-4, the V gene TRBV11-2; TRBD2 agrees at 8 bases. The germline V gene encodes CDR1 SGHAT and CDR2 FQNNGV. CDR3 length: 17 residues. Trimming at V came to 2 bases and at J to 0 bases, leaving 6 bases not matched to a gene. CDR3 nucleotides: TGTGCCAGCAGCTTAAACCCGGGGGGGGGAGCCAAAAACATTCAGTACTTC. It translates to CASSLNPGGGAKNIQYF.

CDR3 sequence reads: CASRQSDGAYEQYF. CDR3 sequence (DNA): TGCGCCAGCAGACAATCCGACGGAGCCTACGAGCAGTACTTC. J is TRBJ2-7 and V is TRBV4-1; D is unclear. Germline values: CDR1 MGHRA, CDR2 YSYEKL. The length of the CDR3 is 14 residues. V lost 6 bases and J lost 2, with 14 bases in between.

V and J are TRBV28 and TRBJ1-5; possibly TRBD1 for D (5 bases). V lost 6 bases and J 4 bases, leaving 16 bases between the germline ends. Germline V gene sequence: CDR1 MDHEN, CDR2 SYDVKM. The CDR3 covers 15 residues. Here the CDR3 DNA reads TGTGCCAGCAGACCGCCTCAGGGAATGAATCAGCCCCAGCATTTT. Its protein is CASRPPQGMNQPQHF.

The chain employs TRBV5-6 and TRBJ1-1; the match to TRBD1 covers 8 bases. Germline V gene data show CDR1 as SGHDT and CDR2 as YYEEEE. There are 13 residues in the CDR3. Losses at the gene ends were 3 bases for V and 7 bases for J; bases not matched to a gene: 5. CDR3 in DNA: TGTGCCAGCAGCTCGGGACAGGTGGATGAAGCTTTCTTT. This gives the protein CASSSGQVDEAFF.

The CDR3 DNA reads as TGTGCCAGCCAGCCTAGCGGGGGGTCGAATGAGCAGTTCTTC. Translated, it gives CASQPSGGSNEQFF. This rearrangement joins TRBV5-4 to TRBJ2-1; 11 bases fit TRBD2. The CDR3 loop spans 14 amino acids. Trimming removed 7 bases from V and 7 bases from J; junction bases left unmatched: 7. The germline V gene has CDR1 SGHNT and CDR2 YYREEE (reference sequence).

The chain joins TRBV5-1 to TRBJ2-3; tentatively, D is TRBD2 (6 bases). Germline V gene lookup returns CDR1 SGHRS and CDR2 YFSETQ. V dropped 2 bases and J dropped 3 bases, with 10 bases sitting between them. The CDR3 contains 14 residues. CDR3 in amino acids: CASSFPSATDTQYF. CDR3 bases: TGCGCCAGCAGCTTTCCTAGCGCTACAGATACGCAGTATTTT.

The V and J genes are TRBV7-2 and TRBJ1-1; D gene ambiguous. This CDR3 is built from 16 residues. Trimming removed 5 bases from V and 4 bases from J, with 20 bases in between. Germline V gene data show CDR1 as SGHTA and CDR2 as FQGNSA. The CDR3 sequence is CASSRAREILGTEAFF. The CDR3 DNA is TGTGCCAGCAGCCGGGCCCGGGAGATTTTAGGCACTGAAGCTTTCTTT.

V and J are TRBV7-9 and TRBJ2-5, with D maybe TRBD2 (7 bases). The germline gives CDR1 SEHNR, CDR2 FQNEAQ (reference sequence). V was shortened by 2 bases and J by 4 bases, with 23 bases between the two germline ends. This CDR3 region has 18 residues. CDR3 sequence reads: CASSLPLGGVGTAETQYF. DNA of the CDR3: TGTGCCAGCAGCTTACCCCTAGGGGGGGTAGGCACAGCAGAGACCCAGTACTTC.

The CDR3 DNA follows: TGTGCCAGCTCTTTTAGCGGGGGTCCACGCAATGAGCAGTTCTTC. It is translated as CASSFSGGPRNEQFF. This chain joins TRBV6-5 and TRBJ2-1; 9 bases align to TRBD2. The CDR3 contains 15 residues. CDR1 MNHEY and CDR2 SVGAGI come from the germline V gene. V lost 8 bases and J lost 6; bases outside the gene matches: 11.

This chain links TRBV7-6 with TRBJ2-5; the match to TRBD1 covers 9 bases. There are 15 residues in the CDR3. Per germline, CDR1 SGHVS and CDR2 FNYEAQ. V was pared by 1 base and J by 5 bases, with 5 bases of the junction left unmatched. This CDR3 reads CASSLVGQGGETQYF. CDR3 in DNA: TGTGCCAGCAGCTTAGTGGGACAGGGAGGCGAGACCCAGTACTTC.

The gene calls are TRBV6-4 and TRBJ2-1, with 7 bases fitting TRBD2. This CDR3 has 16 residues. Trimming took 5 bases from V and 3 from J; bases not matched to a gene: 10. CDR1 MRHNA and CDR2 SNTAGT come from the germline V gene. The CDR3 is CASSQTDGGFYNEQFF. The CDR3 DNA reads TGTGCCAGCAGTCAGACCGACGGGGGGTTCTACAATGAGCAGTTCTTC.

The chain is built from TRBV5-4 and TRBJ2-5; D gene unclear. CDR1 and CDR2 from the germline V gene are SGHNT and YYREEE (reference sequence). V lost 0 bases to trimming and J lost 3 bases, with 9 bases between them. The CDR3 length is 14 residues. The CDR3 region is CASSLELAEETQYF. For the CDR3, the DNA is TGTGCCAGCAGCTTGGAATTGGCTGAAGAGACCCAGTACTTC.

This chain links TRBV9 with TRBJ1-6; maybe TRBD1 (6 bases). Trimming stripped 0 bases from V and 10 bases from J, with 8 bases between. CDR3 size: 13 residues. Germline V gene sequence: CDR1 SGDLS, CDR2 YYNGEE. This CDR3 is CASSVERGSPLHF. CDR3 nucleotide sequence: TGTGCCAGCAGCGTAGAAAGGGGGTCACCCCTCCACTTT. Complete variable domain (other parts from reference TRBV9 and TRBJ1-6): DSGVTQTPKHLITATGQRVTLRCSPRSGDLSVYWYQQSLDQGLQFLIQYYNGEERAKGNILERFSAQQFPDLHSELNLSSLELGDSALYFCASSVERGSPLHFGNGTRLTVT.

This chain uses TRBV3-1 (or the pseudogene TRBV3-2) with TRBJ1-2; no firm D call. Germline values: CDR1 LGHDT, CDR2 YNNKEL (reference sequence). The CDR3 length is 14 residues. V lost 1 base to trimming and J lost 8 bases, with 14 bases between them. The CDR3, as DNA: TGTGCCAGCAGCCAAGTCCGCAGAGGAAGGGGCTACACCTTC. Encoded protein: CASSQVRRGRGYTF.

The rearrangement joins TRBV11-2 to TRBJ1-1, with D perhaps matching TRBD1 (5 bases). V was clipped by 3 bases and J by 1 base, with 12 bases between them. CDR1 and CDR2 from the germline V gene are SGHAT and FQNNGV. The CDR3 runs to 15 residues. The CDR3 nucleotides read TGTGCCAGCAGCTTGACCAGGGAAGCGAACACTGAAGCTTTCTTT. Translating gives CASSLTREANTEAFF.

This chain uses TRBV6-5 with TRBJ1-2; 8 bases match TRBD1. The CDR3 is 12 amino acids. V was pared by 10 bases and J by 4 bases, with 5 bases of the junction left unmatched. Germline CDR1 is MNHEY and CDR2 is SVGAGI. CDR3 amino acids: CAITDRVYGYTF. The CDR3 DNA follows: TGTGCCATCACGGACAGGGTCTATGGCTACACCTTC.

V and J are TRBV12-3 or TRBV12-4 and TRBJ2-3; 7 nucleotides line up with TRBD1. V was pared by 2 bases and J by 6 bases, with 2 bases of the junction left unmatched. The CDR3 spans 13 residues. The CDR3 DNA reads TGTGCCAGCAGTTTAACAGGGGCGGATACGCAGTATTTT. Protein: CASSLTGADTQYF.

V usage is TRBV29-1 and J usage is TRBJ2-1, with 12 bases that match TRBD2. The CDR3 is made up of 20 amino acids. Germline V gene lookup returns CDR1 SQVTM and CDR2 ANQGSEA. V was clipped by 4 bases and J by 2 bases; unmatched bases: 18. The CDR3 nucleotides are TGCAGCGTTGCAGGCCTTAGACTAGCGGGGGCCCCGAGACCCTACAATGAGCAGTTCTTC. Its protein product is CSVAGLRLAGAPRPYNEQFF.

The V and J genes are TRBV6-4 and TRBJ2-1; possible D gene TRBD2, 6 bases. CDR1 is MRHNA and CDR2 is SNTAGT in the germline V gene. The length of the CDR3 is 15 residues. V lost 3 bases to trimming and J lost 4 bases, with 13 bases between them. CDR3 DNA sequence: TGTGCCAGCAGTGAGTGGGGGGTAGGTTACAATGAGCAGTTCTTC. This translates into CASSEWGVGYNEQFF.

This chain uses TRBV20-1 with TRBJ2-5, with 10 positions matching TRBD1. V was pared by 3 bases and J by 4 bases, with 5 bases of the junction left unmatched. Germline V gives CDR1 DFQATT, CDR2 SNEGSKA (reference sequence). The CDR3 runs 14 residues. CDR3 coding DNA: TGCAGTGCTAGTAGGACAGGGGGAGGAGAGACCCAGTACTTC. This sequence encodes CSASRTGGGETQYF.

The V call is TRBV7-2, the J call TRBJ2-2; weak D call: TRBD1 (6 bases). Germline lookup yields CDR1 SGHTA and CDR2 FQGNSA. With 7 bases removed from V and 6 bases from J, the gap between germline ends came to 18 bases. This CDR3 has 15 residues. This chain's CDR3 is CASTSGWGRSGELFF. Here the CDR3 DNA reads TGTGCCAGCACCTCTGGCTGGGGGCGATCCGGGGAGCTGTTTTTT.

This sequence joins TRBV5-1 and TRBJ2-5; D gene uncertain. The CDR3 has 13 residues. Germline V gene data show CDR1 as SGHRS and CDR2 as YFSETQ. V gave up 2 bases and J gave up 3 bases, with 8 bases separating them. CDR3 bases: TGCGCCAGCAGCTTCGAGCTGGAAGAGACCCAGTACTTC. It translates to CASSFELEETQYF.

The chain links TRBV19 to TRBJ2-3, with TRBD1 matching 10 bases. The CDR3 has 19 residues. Trimming at V came to 5 bases and at J to 4 bases, leaving 18 bases not matched to a gene. Germline CDR1 LNHDA, CDR2 SQIVND (reference sequence). The chain's CDR3 is CASSQPGQGYLSNPDTQYF. The CDR3 nucleotides are TGTGCCAGTAGTCAACCGGGACAGGGGTATCTGTCAAACCCAGATACGCAGTATTTT.

This clone appeared once. The chain joins TRBV9 to TRBJ2-1, with a possible D match to TRBD2 (5 bases). V lost 0 bases, J lost 9 bases, and 10 bases lay in between. CDR1 is SGDLS, CDR2 YYNGEE, per germline. The CDR3 has 13 residues. CDR3 bases: TGTGCCAGCAGCGTAGCCCTCGGAGGTGAGCAGTTCTTC. Amino acids: CASSVALGGEQFF.